The T cell receptor (beta chain) under discussion was sequenced for a study of cytomegalovirus exposure and HLA in healthy donors. The study, taken as a whole, reports: Earlier results showed most TCR beta V segments being productive about 87% or about 30% of the time. Researchers reported that a few CMV-associated chains were confirmed in vitro as CMV antigen-specific.

Whereas donors were nominally healthy upon sampling, unrecorded immune exposures were probable. Researchers ran the PCR with 60 Vbeta and 13 Jbeta primers. Only in-frame clones appear in the TCRdb table, and some are missing; sequencing was by immunoSEQ multiplex PCR. This table has about 200,000 clones, approximately 81% appearing once. Details on this clone: As yet, its antigen is unknown.

Germline V gene sequence: CDR1 SQVTM, CDR2 ANQGSEA. V lost 4 bases and J lost 12, with 17 bases in between. This CDR3 contains 12 residues. Sequenced material: PBMCs. The sequence was obtained from a man aged 30-40 years in good health and CMV-seronegative. The chain has TRBV29-1 and TRBJ2-3, with D maybe TRBD2 (5 bases). The CDR3 DNA follows: TGCAGCGTTGTTAACCCCGGGGAGCCCCAGTATTTT. As protein: CSVVNPGEPQYF.